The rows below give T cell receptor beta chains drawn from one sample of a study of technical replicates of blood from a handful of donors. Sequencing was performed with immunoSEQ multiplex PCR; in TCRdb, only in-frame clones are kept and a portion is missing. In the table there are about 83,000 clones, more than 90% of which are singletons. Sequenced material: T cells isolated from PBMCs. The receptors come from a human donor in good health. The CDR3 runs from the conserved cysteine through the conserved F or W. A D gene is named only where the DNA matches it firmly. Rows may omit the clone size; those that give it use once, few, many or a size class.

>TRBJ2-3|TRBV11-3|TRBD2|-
TGTGCCAGCAGCCCCTGGACTAGCGGGGGCACAGATACGCAGTATTTT
CASSPWTSGGTDTQYF
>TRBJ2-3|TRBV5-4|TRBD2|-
TGTGCCAGCAGCGGGGGACTAGCGCTAAGCACAGATACGCAGTATTTT
CASSGGLALSTDTQYF
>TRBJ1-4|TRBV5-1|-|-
TGCGCCAGCAGCTCCCCGGAGGCAACTAATGAAAAACTGTTTTTT
CASSSPEATNEKLFF
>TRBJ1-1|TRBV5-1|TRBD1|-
TGCGCCAGCAGCTCCCGGACAGGGAACACTGAAGCTTTCTTT
CASSSRTGNTEAFF
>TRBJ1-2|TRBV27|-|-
TGTGCCAGCAATTCTCACGCGGTTAATTTGGATGGCTACACCTTC
CASNSHAVNLDGYTF
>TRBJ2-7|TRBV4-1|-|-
TGCGCCAGCAGCCAGCAGGGGCATTCCTACGAGCAGTACTTC
CASSQQGHSYEQYF
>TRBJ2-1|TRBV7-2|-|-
TGTGCCAGCAGCTTAGTTAGCGCCTCCTACAATGAGCAGTTCTTC
CASSLVSASYNEQFF
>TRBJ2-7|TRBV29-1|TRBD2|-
TGCAGCGTTGAAGGGCTAGCGGGGGGCTTCTACGAGCAGTACTTC
CSVEGLAGGFYEQYF
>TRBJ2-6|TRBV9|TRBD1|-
TGTGCCAGCAGCACACAGGGGGCGCAGGGGGCCAACGTCCTGACTTTC
CASSTQGAQGANVLTF
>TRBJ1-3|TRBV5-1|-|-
TGCGCCAGCAGCTTGGCGACAGGCTCTGGAAACACCATATATTTT
CASSLATGSGNTIYF
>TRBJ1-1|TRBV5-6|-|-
TGTGCCAGCAGCTTAACAGGGTACCGAACTGAAGCTTTCTTT
CASSLTGYRTEAFF
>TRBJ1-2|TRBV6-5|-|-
TGTGCCAGCAGTTCCGGTTCGTATGGCTACACCTTC
CASSSGSYGYTF
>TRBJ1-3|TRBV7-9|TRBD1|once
TGTGCCAGCAGCTTACAAACGGGACAGGGATACTCTGGAAACACCATATATTTT
CASSLQTGQGYSGNTIYF
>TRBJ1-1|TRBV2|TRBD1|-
TGTGCCAGCAGTGGACAGGGTAGGGCTGAAGCTTTCTTT
CASSGQGRAEAFF
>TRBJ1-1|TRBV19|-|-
TGTGCCTCTCGTATGTCAGGAAGTTTCACGGTGAACACTGAAGCTTTCTTT
CASRMSGSFTVNTEAFF
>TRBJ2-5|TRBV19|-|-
TGTGCCAGTAGTATAGCGGGCGGGATTGACGAGACCCAGTACTTC
CASSIAGGIDETQYF
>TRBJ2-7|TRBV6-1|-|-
TGTGCCAGCAGGGTGGACAGAAACAACTACGAGCAGTACTTC
CASRVDRNNYEQYF
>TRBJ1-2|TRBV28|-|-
TGTGCCAGCATTAGCAGGGTACGTGTGGCGCGGAATGGCTACACCTTC
CASISRVRVARNGYTF
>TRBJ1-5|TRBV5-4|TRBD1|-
TGTGCCAGCAGGCGCCGGGACAGTCACAGCAATCAGCCCCAGCATTTT
CASRRRDSHSNQPQHF
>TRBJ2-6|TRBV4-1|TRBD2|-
TGCGCCAGCAGCCGAATAGCGGGAGAATCTGGGGCCAACGTCCTGACTTTC
CASSRIAGESGANVLTF
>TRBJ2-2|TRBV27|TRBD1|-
TGTGCCAGCAGTTCCAGGGGGACCGGGGAGCTGTTTTTT
CASSSRGTGELFF
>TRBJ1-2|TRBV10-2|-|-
TGCGCCAGCAGTGAACAGGGCTGGGGCTACACCTTC
CASSEQGWGYTF
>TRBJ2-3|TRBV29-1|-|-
TGCAGCGTAGTGGGACTGAACACAGATACGCAGTATTTT
CSVVGLNTDTQYF
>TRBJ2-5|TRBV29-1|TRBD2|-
TGCAGCGCGCTAGCGGGAGGCCCCCAAGGGACCCAGTACTTC
CSALAGGPQGTQYF
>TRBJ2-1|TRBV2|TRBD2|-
TGTGCCAGCATTCGACTAGCGGGGGGGCACAATGAGCAGTTCTTC
CASIRLAGGHNEQFF
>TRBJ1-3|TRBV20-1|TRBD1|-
TGCAGTGCTGGGACAGGGGGCACCATATATTTT
CSAGTGGTIYF
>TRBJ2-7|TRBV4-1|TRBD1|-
TGCGCCAGCAGCCAGGACAGGGGCTACGAGCAGTACTTC
CASSQDRGYEQYF
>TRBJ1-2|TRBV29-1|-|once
TGCAGCAGTGAACAGGGCGACAGTCATGGCTACACCTTC
CSSEQGDSHGYTF